In this sample, the clone carrying this T cell receptor (beta chain) turned up a few times. The data were obtained in a study of blood T cell repertoires in COVID-19. For the study at large: Samples taken during acute and convalescent COVID-19 were collected in the United States, Italy and Spain.

Assay used: immunoSEQ multiplex PCR; TCRdb lists only in-frame clones, some missing. The sample has more than 300,000 clones, about 90% seen once; the top ten hold about 8.4%. Germline V CDR1 and CDR2: KGHSH, LQKENI. Trimming pared 4 bases from V and 7 bases from J, leaving 23 bases between. CDR3 size: 17 residues. The source of this sequence is a woman aged 25 to 39 who had recovered from COVID-19. Source material: PBMCs or T cells enriched from blood (not recorded which). The V and J genes are TRBV18 and TRBJ2-1; TRBD1 might be the D (6 bases). In nucleotides, the CDR3 is TGTGCCAGCTCACGACCCGAGGGGGAAACTGGGACAAATGAGCAGTTCTTC. This gives the protein CASSRPEGETGTNEQFF.